Shown below are 17 T cell receptor beta chains from a single sample sequenced in a study of technical replicates of blood from a handful of donors. Using immunoSEQ multiplex PCR, the repertoire was profiled, and TCRdb retains in-frame clones only, with some absent. There are about 11,000 clones in the sample; approximately 94% occur only once, and around 7.1% lies in the top ten. Sequencing was carried out using PBMCs. These receptors came from a human donor in good health.

V gene TRBV6-1 combines with J gene TRBJ2-7, with TRBD2 matching 7 bases. The V gene end was trimmed by 1 base and the J gene end by 3 bases; junction bases not matched to a gene: 3. The CDR3 is made up of 14 amino acids. Germline loops: CDR1 MNHNS, CDR2 SASEGT. The CDR3 protein is CASSEETSVYEQYF. DNA of the CDR3: TGTGCCAGCAGTGAAGAAACTAGCGTCTACGAGCAGTACTTC.

This clone was found once. The V call is TRBV6-4, the J call TRBJ2-3, with a weak D call TRBD2 (6 bases). From germline, CDR1 is MRHNA and CDR2 SNTAGT. The CDR3 totals 14 residues. V was trimmed by 8 bases and J by 4 bases, leaving 16 bases between them. The CDR3 spells CASGDSRDADTQYF. In DNA, the CDR3 is TGTGCCAGCGGAGACTCGCGGGACGCAGATACGCAGTATTTT.

The count of this clone is one. This rearrangement joins TRBV9 to TRBJ2-2; TRBD2 matches at 8 bases. Germline loops: CDR1 SGDLS, CDR2 YYNGEE. V shed 4 bases, J shed 3 bases, and the junction held 8 bases outside the gene matches. CDR3 size: 16 residues. CDR3 DNA sequence: TGTGCCAGCAGCCCCCGGGAGGGGTATGACACCGGGGAGCTGTTTTTT. It specifies CASSPREGYDTGELFF.

This chain connects TRBV19 to TRBJ1-4; 10 bases line up with TRBD1. V lost 8 bases to trimming and J lost 6 bases; unmatched junction nucleotides: 3. The CDR3 is 13 amino acids. Germline V lookup: CDR1 LNHDA, CDR2 SQIVND (reference sequence). CDR3 region: CASAGTGDEKLFF. CDR3 DNA: TGTGCCAGTGCCGGGACAGGGGATGAAAAACTGTTTTTT.

The rearrangement joins TRBV6-5 to TRBJ2-5, with a possible D match to TRBD1 (7 bases). The CDR3 spans 16 residues. Trimming removed 1 base from V and 5 bases from J, with 17 bases in between. Per germline, CDR1 MNHEY and CDR2 SVGAGI. In DNA, the CDR3 is TGTGCCAGCAGTTACTATCAGGGGGGCAGCAAGGAGACCCAGTACTTC. Translated, it gives CASSYYQGGSKETQYF.

DNA for the CDR3: TGTGCCAGCAGCTTAAGAGGAGGTCCGGGAGCCCTTCAAGAGACCCAGTACTTC. Its translation: CASSLRGGPGALQETQYF. V is TRBV7-8 and J is TRBJ2-5; maybe TRBD2 (6 bases). The CDR3 has 18 amino acids. Germline-derived CDR1 and CDR2 are SGHVS and FQNEAQ. V gave up 2 bases and J gave up 2 bases, with 21 bases separating them.

This clone was picked up one time. The chain has TRBV7-6 and TRBJ2-5; TRBD2 might be the D (6 bases). CDR1 SGHVS and CDR2 FNYEAQ come from the germline V gene. Trimming took 5 bases from V and 1 from J, leaving 11 bases between them. CDR3 length: 14 residues. Written as DNA, the CDR3 is TGTGCCAGCAGCACCGGCGGGACCCAAGAGACCCAGTACTTC. Its protein product is CASSTGGTQETQYF.

The chain carries TRBV6-5 and TRBJ2-7; 9 bases line up with TRBD1. This CDR3 has 15 residues. Germline CDR1 MNHEY, CDR2 SVGAGI. Trimming took 6 bases from V and 4 from J; bases not matched to a gene: 10. CDR3 region: CASSITGTGQYEQYF. CDR3 bases: TGTGCCAGCAGCATCACCGGGACAGGGCAGTACGAGCAGTACTTC.

The CDR3 loop reads CASSLSSAYNEQFF. The CDR3 DNA follows: TGTGCCAGCAGTTTATCTAGCGCCTACAATGAGCAGTTCTTC. The chain carries TRBV27 and TRBJ2-1, with a tentative D call TRBD2 (5 bases). The CDR3 spans 14 residues. Germline V gene sequence: CDR1 MNHEY, CDR2 SMNVEV (reference sequence). V was trimmed by 0 bases and J by 2 bases, leaving 5 bases between them.

The chain combines TRBV6-1 with TRBJ2-7; 8 nucleotides align to TRBD1. V dropped 10 bases and J dropped 5; count of bases not matched to a gene: 13. The germline CDR1 and CDR2 sequences are MNHNS and SASEGT. The CDR3 loop spans 14 amino acids. The CDR3 sequence: CATLDRDRKHEQYF. For the CDR3, the DNA is TGTGCCACCCTAGACCGGGACAGGAAACACGAGCAGTACTTC.

The count of this clone is one. The chain has TRBV30 and TRBJ2-2, with unresolved D. The CDR3 runs 13 residues. Trimming left V 4 bases short and J 2 bases short, with 8 bases between. Germline CDR1 and CDR2: GTSNPN and SVGIG (reference sequence). The CDR3 nucleotides read TGTGCCTGGAAAGGAGCCAACACCGGGGAGCTGTTTTTT. This translates into CAWKGANTGELFF.

For the CDR3, the DNA is TGTGCCAGCAGTTTAGGCGGGAGGGCCGTCGACGAGCAGTACTTC. This translates into CASSLGGRAVDEQYF. V usage is TRBV28 and J usage is TRBJ2-7; 9 bases fit TRBD2. V gave up 2 bases and J gave up 5 bases; unmatched junction bases: 7. The CDR3 totals 15 residues. Germline V gene sequence: CDR1 MDHEN, CDR2 SYDVKM.

The rearrangement uses TRBV28 and TRBJ2-7, with D tentatively TRBD1 (6 bases). Deletions cut 6 bases from V and 0 bases from J, with 18 bases between. The CDR3 is 16 amino acids. The V gene's germline CDR1 is MDHEN and CDR2 SYDVKM. CDR3 loop: CASSGPTGPRSYEQYF. The CDR3 nucleotides are TGTGCCAGCAGCGGCCCCACAGGGCCCCGCTCCTACGAGCAGTACTTC.

The chain links TRBV28 to TRBJ2-7, with 7 bases matching TRBD2. CDR1 MDHEN and CDR2 SYDVKM come from the germline V gene. CDR3 length: 14 residues. The trim removed 3 bases at V and 0 bases at J, leaving 2 bases unmatched. DNA for the CDR3: TGTGCCAGCAGTTTCGGCGGGAGCTCCTACGAGCAGTACTTC. This codes for CASSFGGSSYEQYF.

This clone was counted a single time. The gene calls are TRBV30 and TRBJ1-3; TRBD1 agrees at 11 bases. This CDR3 region has 15 residues. From germline, CDR1 is GTSNPN and CDR2 SVGIG (reference sequence). Unmatched junction bases numbered 5, after V lost 3 bases and J lost 4 bases. The chain's CDR3 is CAWSSGQGAGNTIYF. In DNA form, the CDR3 reads TGTGCCTGGAGCTCCGGACAGGGGGCGGGAAACACCATATATTTT.

This chain connects TRBV7-7 to TRBJ2-2, with TRBD2 matching over 15 bases. The CDR3 consists of 17 residues. J was trimmed by 5 bases and V by 6 bases; bases with no gene match: 7. Germline loops: CDR1 SSHAT, CDR2 FNYEAQ (reference sequence). In nucleotides, the CDR3 is TGTGCCAGCAGTCCAGGACTAGCGGGAGGGTTAACCGGGGAGCTGTTTTTT. Amino acids: CASSPGLAGGLTGELFF.

The chain has TRBV5-1 and TRBJ2-3; 7 bases align to TRBD2. Trimming removed 0 bases from V and 0 bases from J; junction bases left unmatched: 4. CDR1 is SGHRS, CDR2 YFSETQ, per germline. The CDR3 totals 16 residues. CDR3 DNA sequence: TGCGCCAGCAGCTTGGGGTCTAGCGGTAGCACAGATACGCAGTATTTT. Translated, it gives CASSLGSSGSTDTQYF.